The 22 T cell receptor beta chains listed next were all sequenced from one sample in a study of blood T cell repertoires in COVID-19. Sequencing used immunoSEQ multiplex PCR; TCRdb keeps in-frame clones, though not all of them. The data show 390,000 or so clones, 87% seen once. The sequenced sample was peripheral blood. The receptors were gathered from a woman under 40 with COVID-19, enrolled during active disease.

V usage is TRBV27 and J usage is TRBJ1-1; D is perhaps TRBD1 (5 bases). Germline V lookup: CDR1 MNHEY, CDR2 SMNVEV (reference sequence). The CDR3 sequence is 14 residues long. V lost 3 bases, J lost 1 base, and 9 bases lay in between. CDR3 DNA sequence: TGTGCCAGCAGTTTCTTCAGGGAGAACACTGAAGCTTTCTTT. Translating it yields CASSFFRENTEAFF.

The count of this clone is one. The rearrangement links TRBV30 to TRBJ2-1; D perhaps matches TRBD2 (6 bases). V lost 3 bases and J 2 bases, leaving 14 bases between the germline ends. The CDR3 has 15 residues. Germline CDR1 and CDR2: GTSNPN and SVGIG (reference sequence). CDR3 loop: CAWSGSGTAYNEQFF. CDR3 DNA: TGTGCCTGGAGCGGGAGTGGGACGGCCTACAATGAGCAGTTCTTC. Complete variable domain (other parts from reference TRBV30 and TRBJ2-1): SQTIHQWPATLVQPVGSPLSLECTVEGTSNPNLYWYRQAAGRGLQLLFYSVGIGQISSEVPQNLSASRPQDRQFILSSKKLLLSDSGFYLCAWSGSGTAYNEQFFGPGTRLTVL.

This clone appeared once. This chain connects TRBV7-2 to TRBJ2-3; tentatively, D is TRBD2 (5 bases). The V gene lost 5 bases and the J gene lost 1 base, with 13 bases spanning the gap. Germline V gene lookup returns CDR1 SGHTA and CDR2 FQGNSA. The CDR3 sequence is 15 residues long. The CDR3, as DNA: TGTGCCAGCAGCCTGAGCGGAACCCGCACAGATACGCAGTATTTT. It translates to CASSLSGTRTDTQYF. Complete variable domain (other parts from reference TRBV7-2 and TRBJ2-3): GAGVSQSPSNKVTEKGKDVELRCDPISGHTALYWYRQSLGQGLEFLIYFQGNSAPDKSGLPSDRFSAERTGGSVSTLTIQRTQQEDSAVYLCASSLSGTRTDTQYFGPGTRLTVL.

The chain combines TRBV19 with TRBJ2-7; 8 nucleotides agree with TRBD1. Per the germline V gene, CDR1 is LNHDA and CDR2 is SQIVND (reference sequence). The CDR3 has 15 residues. Trimming took 5 bases from V and 3 from J; bases not matched to a gene: 9. This CDR3 reads CASSVKGQADYEQYF. Here the CDR3 DNA reads TGTGCCAGTAGTGTAAAGGGACAGGCAGACTACGAGCAGTACTTC.

This chain joins TRBV19 and TRBJ2-3; TRBD1 aligns across 7 bases. Germline CDR1 reads LNHDA; CDR2 reads SQIVND (reference sequence). V lost 5 bases, J lost 3 bases, and 5 bases stayed unmatched. This CDR3 region has 14 residues. Here the CDR3 reads CASSRQGVTDTQYF. CDR3 bases: TGTGCCAGTAGTCGGCAGGGGGTTACAGATACGCAGTATTTT.

The genes are TRBV19 and TRBJ1-2; weak D call: TRBD1 (6 bases). CDR1 LNHDA and CDR2 SQIVND come from the germline V gene (reference sequence). The length of the CDR3 is 15 residues. Trimming removed 2 bases from V and 3 bases from J, with 13 bases in between. The CDR3: CASSIRQGKDYGYTF. For the CDR3, the DNA is TGTGCCAGTAGTATACGGCAGGGGAAGGACTATGGCTACACCTTC.

This chain connects TRBV11-2 to TRBJ2-7; D possibly corresponds to TRBD1 (6 bases). Per germline, CDR1 SGHAT and CDR2 FQNNGV. V lost 2 bases and J lost 0, with 11 bases in between. The CDR3 is made up of 15 amino acids. The CDR3 sequence: CASSLWDTSSYEQYF. For the CDR3, the DNA is TGTGCCAGCAGCTTATGGGACACGAGCTCCTACGAGCAGTACTTC.

The chain has TRBV11-3 and TRBJ2-3; TRBD2 matches at 9 bases. CDR3 length: 13 residues. V was pared by 5 bases and J by 6 bases, with 3 bases of the junction left unmatched. Germline loops: CDR1 SGHNT, CDR2 YENEEA. This CDR3 reads CASSISGRDTQYF. The CDR3 bases are TGTGCCAGCAGCATCAGCGGGAGGGATACGCAGTATTTT.

This chain links TRBV6-5 with TRBJ2-7, with D tentatively TRBD1 (6 bases). The germline V gene has CDR1 MNHEY and CDR2 SVGAGI. This CDR3 has 13 residues. V lost 10 bases to trimming and J lost 0 bases, with 13 bases between them. CDR3 nucleotide sequence: TGTGCCACTACAGGGCCGAGCTCCTACGAGCAGTACTTC. Translating gives CATTGPSSYEQYF.

This clone has only one observation. The chain uses TRBV30 and TRBJ1-4; a weak D match, TRBD1 (5 bases). Germline-derived CDR1 and CDR2 are GTSNPN and SVGIG (reference sequence). V lost 4 bases to trimming and J lost 8 bases, with 17 bases between them. The CDR3 contains 14 residues. The CDR3 nucleotides read TGTGCCTGGACTGCTTTAGGGACTCACGAAAAACTGTTTTTT. Its translation: CAWTALGTHEKLFF.

The chain employs TRBV6-2 or TRBV6-3 and TRBJ2-3; a weak D match, TRBD2 (6 bases). V gave up 1 base and J gave up 2 bases, with 7 bases separating them. The CDR3 has 14 residues. Germline V CDR1 and CDR2: MNHEY, SVGEGT. DNA of the CDR3: TGTGCCAGCAGTTACTGGGAGGACACAGATACGCAGTATTTT. Its protein is CASSYWEDTDTQYF.

The rearrangement joins TRBV28 to TRBJ1-2; D call uncertain. CDR1 and CDR2 from the germline V gene are MDHEN and SYDVKM. The V gene lost 7 bases and the J gene lost 4 bases, with 13 bases spanning the gap. This CDR3 comprises 13 residues. CDR3 residues: CASTDGSSYGYTF. In DNA, the CDR3 is TGTGCCAGCACTGACGGGAGCAGCTATGGCTACACCTTC.

The gene calls are TRBV5-1 and TRBJ1-3; D is perhaps TRBD1 (6 bases). The CDR3 runs to 14 residues. Germline loops: CDR1 SGHRS, CDR2 YFSETQ. V shed 7 bases and J shed 4 bases, with 15 bases lying between them. The CDR3 reads CASLPGDGGNTIYF. In nucleotides, the CDR3 is TGCGCCAGCCTACCAGGGGACGGGGGAAACACCATATATTTT.

A single count supports this clone. V is TRBV5-1 and J is TRBJ2-1; D is ambiguous. V was clipped by 2 bases and J by 1 base, with 7 bases between them. The CDR3 has 14 residues. CDR1 is SGHRS and CDR2 is YFSETQ in the germline V gene. CDR3 bases: TGCGCCAGCAGCTTATCCCAATCCTACAATGAGCAGTTCTTC. Amino acid sequence: CASSLSQSYNEQFF.

V and J are TRBV7-6 and TRBJ2-5; 8 positions match TRBD1. J gave up 4 bases and V 5 bases, and 9 bases lay outside the gene matches. The CDR3 extends over 15 amino acids. Per the germline V gene, CDR1 is SGHVS and CDR2 is FNYEAQ. The CDR3 nucleotides read TGTGCCAGCAGCCCGTGGACAGGGACCGCAGAGACCCAGTACTTC. Its translation is CASSPWTGTAETQYF.

This chain connects TRBV7-2 to TRBJ2-7, with 9 bases fitting TRBD2. Trimming removed 2 bases from V and 0 bases from J; junction bases left unmatched: 11. The CDR3 has 18 residues. The germline V gene encodes CDR1 SGHTA and CDR2 FQGNSA. This CDR3 is CASSLRVPAGGISYEQYF. The CDR3 DNA follows: TGTGCCAGCAGCTTAAGGGTCCCGGCGGGAGGGATCTCCTACGAGCAGTACTTC.

This chain links TRBV5-4 with TRBJ2-6, with D perhaps TRBD2 (5 bases). Trimming cost V 3 bases and J 4 bases, with 5 bases left between them. CDR1 SGHNT and CDR2 YYREEE come from the germline V gene (reference sequence). The CDR3 is made up of 13 amino acids. Here the CDR3 reads CASSSGGANVLTF. The CDR3 nucleotides are TGTGCCAGCAGCTCGGGGGGGGCCAACGTCCTGACTTTC.

The rearrangement uses TRBV19 and TRBJ2-5, with a possible D match to TRBD2 (6 bases). Between the trimmed V and J ends, which lost 5 bases and 2 bases, there was a span of 15 bases. Germline assignment: CDR1 LNHDA and CDR2 SQIVND (reference sequence). This CDR3 spans 15 amino acids. The CDR3 loop is CASSPRDFTQETQYF. CDR3 DNA sequence: TGTGCCAGTAGTCCCCGGGACTTTACACAAGAGACCCAGTACTTC.

V gene TRBV5-1 combines with J gene TRBJ2-7; 10 positions agree with TRBD1. There are 14 residues in the CDR3. Losses at the gene ends were 4 bases for V and 2 bases for J; bases not matched to a gene: 3. Looked up from germline, CDR1 is SGHRS and CDR2 is YFSETQ. The chain's CDR3 is CASSEGTGAYEQYF. The CDR3 region has the DNA TGCGCCAGCAGCGAGGGGACAGGGGCCTACGAGCAGTACTTC.

The V call is TRBV28, the J call TRBJ1-5, with D tentatively TRBD1 (5 bases). CDR1 is MDHEN, CDR2 SYDVKM, per germline. The CDR3 loop spans 12 amino acids. V was cut by 7 bases and J by 7 bases, with 11 bases left in between. Written as DNA, the CDR3 is TGTGCCAGCACCCCGGGGGTACAGCCCCAGCATTTT. This codes for CASTPGVQPQHF.

The J gene is TRBJ2-3, the V gene TRBV5-1, with D maybe TRBD2 (5 bases). CDR3 length: 15 amino acids. V lost 3 bases and J 1 base, leaving 12 bases between the germline ends. The germline gives CDR1 SGHRS, CDR2 YFSETQ. The CDR3 DNA sequence: TGCGCCAGCAGCTCTATAAGGACTGGCACAGATACGCAGTATTTT. It yields the protein CASSSIRTGTDTQYF.

This clone was observed a single time. The J gene is TRBJ2-1, the V gene TRBV7-2, with 11 nucleotides matching TRBD2. Germline assignment: CDR1 SGHTA and CDR2 FQGNSA. This CDR3 is built from 16 residues. V was clipped by 0 bases and J by 4 bases; unmatched bases: 2. CDR3 sequence reads: CASSLASSGGYNEQFF. The DNA for the CDR3 is TGTGCCAGCAGCTTAGCCTCTAGCGGGGGGTACAATGAGCAGTTCTTC.